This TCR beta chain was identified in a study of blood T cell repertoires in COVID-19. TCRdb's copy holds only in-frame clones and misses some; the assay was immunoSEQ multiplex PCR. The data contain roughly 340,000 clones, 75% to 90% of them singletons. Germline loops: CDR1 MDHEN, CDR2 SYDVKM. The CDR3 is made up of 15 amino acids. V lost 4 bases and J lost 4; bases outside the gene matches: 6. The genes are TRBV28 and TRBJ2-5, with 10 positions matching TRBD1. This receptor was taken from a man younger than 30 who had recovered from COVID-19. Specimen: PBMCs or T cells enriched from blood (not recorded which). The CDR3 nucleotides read TGTGCCAGCAGTTCCCCTGACAGGGGGCTAGAGACCCAGTACTTC. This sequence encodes CASSSPDRGLETQYF. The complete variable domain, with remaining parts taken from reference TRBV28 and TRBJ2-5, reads DVKVTQSSRYLVKRTGEKVFLECVQDMDHENMFWYRQDPGLGLRLIYFSYDVKMKEKGDIPEGYSVSREKKERFSLILESASTNQTSMYLCASSSPDRGLETQYFGPGTRLLVL.